Below, 25 T cell receptor beta chains from the same sample are listed, as sequenced in a study of shared clonotypes between healthy human individuals. The method was immunoSEQ multiplex PCR; TCRdb's version includes in-frame clones alone and lacks a portion of them. Here the sample spans millions of clones, about 92% being singletons. The specimen was naive CD4+ T cells from PBMCs. Subset reported: CD45RA+ positively selected. The origin of the receptors is a man aged 18 to 30 in good health. Some clones in this sample may be carry-over from other donors' samples.

This rearrangement joins TRBV5-4 to TRBJ2-1; TRBD1 might be the D (5 bases). The CDR3 is 11 amino acids. The V end was cut by 4 bases, the J end by 12 bases, with 11 bases between. Germline-derived CDR1 and CDR2 are SGHNT and YYREEE (reference sequence). The CDR3 DNA is TGTGCCAGCAGCAGTCAGGGCTTGCAGTTCTTC. Translation gives CASSSQGLQFF.

This sequence joins TRBV6-1 and TRBJ1-5; the match to TRBD1 covers 10 bases. CDR1 and CDR2 from the germline V gene are MNHNS and SASEGT. V lost 7 bases and J lost 6; bases outside the gene matches: 6. The CDR3 loop spans 14 amino acids. CDR3 residues: CASIRQGAGQPQHF. The DNA of the CDR3 is TGTGCCAGCATTAGACAGGGGGCGGGTCAGCCCCAGCATTTT.

The chain uses TRBV4-3 and TRBJ2-2, with TRBD2 identical over 10 bases. Germline lookup yields CDR1 LGHNA and CDR2 YSLEER. V was clipped by 4 bases and J by 6 bases; unmatched bases: 14. This CDR3 is 18 amino acids long. The CDR3 bases are TGCGCCAGCAGCCGCCCCCCCGCAGCGGGAGGGCCCGCCGGGGAGCTGTTTTTT. Translation: CASSRPPAAGGPAGELFF.

The gene calls are TRBV20-1 and TRBJ2-3; D call uncertain. The V gene's germline CDR1 is DFQATT and CDR2 SNEGSKA (reference sequence). The length of the CDR3 is 11 residues. V lost 1 base to trimming and J lost 4 bases, with 3 bases between them. The CDR3 coding sequence is TGCAGTGCTAGAGCCCCAGATACGCAGTATTTT. Protein: CSARAPDTQYF.

This sequence joins TRBV4-1 and TRBJ1-6; D is unclear. Germline V gene data show CDR1 as MGHRA and CDR2 as YSYEKL. V lost 4 bases and J 4 bases, leaving 11 bases between the germline ends. The CDR3 contains 15 residues. Here the CDR3 DNA reads TGCGCCAGCAGCCCCCCTGGCGCTTATAATTCACCCCTCCACTTT. This gives the protein CASSPPGAYNSPLHF.

V gene TRBV19 combines with J gene TRBJ2-5; tentatively, D is TRBD1 (6 bases). From germline, CDR1 is LNHDA and CDR2 SQIVND (reference sequence). V lost 4 bases, J lost 5 bases, and 14 bases lay in between. CDR3 size: 14 residues. The CDR3 DNA reads TGTGCCAGTAGTAGCGGCAGGGGCGAGGAGACCCAGTACTTC. It translates to CASSSGRGEETQYF. The full variable domain, in which reference TRBV19 and TRBJ2-5 provide the parts outside the CDR3, is DGGITQSPKYLFRKEGQNVTLSCEQNLNHDAMYWYRQDPGQGLRLIYYSQIVNDFQKGDIAEGYSVSREKKESFPLTVTSAQKNPTAFYLCASSSGRGEETQYFGPGTRLLVL.

V usage is TRBV4-2 and J usage is TRBJ2-7; a weak D match, TRBD2 (5 bases). This CDR3 contains 13 residues. From germline, CDR1 is LGHNA and CDR2 YNFKEQ. Trimming removed 0 bases from V and 5 bases from J, with 8 bases in between. The CDR3 DNA sequence: TGTGCCAGCAGCCAAGACCGGGATGACGAGCAGTACTTC. Amino acid sequence: CASSQDRDDEQYF.

V gene TRBV19 combines with J gene TRBJ1-1; 9 bases align to TRBD1. The CDR3 contains 15 residues. Germline CDR1 reads LNHDA; CDR2 reads SQIVND (reference sequence). The V segment lost 5 bases and the J segment 3 bases; nucleotides outside the gene matches: 7. CDR3 in DNA: TGTGCCAGTAGTCCCGTAGACAGGGGGTACACTGAAGCTTTCTTT. Its translation: CASSPVDRGYTEAFF. Based on the CDR3 plus reference TRBV19 and TRBJ1-1, the full variable domain is DGGITQSPKYLFRKEGQNVTLSCEQNLNHDAMYWYRQDPGQGLRLIYYSQIVNDFQKGDIAEGYSVSREKKESFPLTVTSAQKNPTAFYLCASSPVDRGYTEAFFGQGTRLTVV.

The V call is TRBV7-8, the J call TRBJ2-1; tentatively, D is TRBD1 or TRBD2 (5 bases each). This CDR3 region has 12 residues. Germline loops: CDR1 SGHVS, CDR2 FQNEAQ. V lost 5 bases to trimming and J lost 7 bases, with 9 bases between them. The CDR3 DNA sequence: TGTGCCAGCAGCCAAGGGGAGAATGAGCAGTTCTTC. This codes for CASSQGENEQFF.

The rearrangement links TRBV7-9 to TRBJ1-1; 7 bases map to TRBD1. Germline V gene data show CDR1 as SEHNR and CDR2 as FQNEAQ (reference sequence). The V and J ends lost 5 bases and 7 bases, in that order; junction bases with no gene match: 4. There are 12 residues in the CDR3. The CDR3 spells CASSQNRGEAFF. The CDR3 DNA sequence: TGTGCCAGCAGCCAAAACAGGGGTGAAGCTTTCTTT.

The chain combines TRBV4-3 with TRBJ2-3; no reliable D call. The CDR3 contains 16 residues. V lost 0 bases and J lost 2, with 12 bases in between. Germline V CDR1 and CDR2: LGHNA, YSLEER. CDR3 in DNA: TGCGCCAGCAGCCAAGAGGGCTCCTCCTTCACAGATACGCAGTATTTT. Translated, it gives CASSQEGSSFTDTQYF.

The CDR3 DNA follows: TGTGCCACCGGAAGGGAGCAGCGAAATACGCAGTATTTT. Protein: CATGREQRNTQYF. V usage is TRBV10-3 and J usage is TRBJ2-3, with D perhaps TRBD2 (5 bases). Germline V gene data show CDR1 as ENHRY and CDR2 as SYGVKD. V lost 10 bases, J lost 7 bases, and 18 bases lay in between. This CDR3 has 13 residues.

The table lists this clone with a few counts. The V call is TRBV6-6, the J call TRBJ2-7; TRBD2 agrees at 8 bases. V was pared by 5 bases and J by 6 bases, with 6 bases of the junction left unmatched. The CDR3 contains 13 residues. Per the germline V gene, CDR1 is MNHNY and CDR2 is SVGAGI (reference sequence). CDR3 nucleotides: TGTGCCAGCAGTAGCGGACTAGCCGGCGAGCAGTACTTC. Translated, it gives CASSSGLAGEQYF.

CDR3 bases: TGTGCCAGTAGTATAGATCAGAGTGGTAATGAAAAACTGTTTTTT. Protein: CASSIDQSGNEKLFF. V is TRBV19 and J is TRBJ1-4; no firm D call. V was cut by 0 bases and J by 4 bases, with 9 bases left in between. In germline, CDR1 is LNHDA, CDR2 SQIVND (reference sequence). The CDR3 extends over 15 amino acids.

The chain has TRBV5-4 and TRBJ2-1, with TRBD2 identical over 7 bases. The CDR3 extends over 16 amino acids. Germline V gene data show CDR1 as SGHNT and CDR2 as YYREEE (reference sequence). The trim removed 4 bases at V and 3 bases at J, leaving 10 bases unmatched. CDR3 residues: CASSPGGLRHYNEQFF. In DNA, the CDR3 is TGTGCCAGCAGCCCGGGGGGACTACGACACTACAATGAGCAGTTCTTC.

The chain links TRBV30 to TRBJ1-5; no definite D call. The germline V gene encodes CDR1 GTSNPN and CDR2 SVGIG (reference sequence). The CDR3 loop spans 14 amino acids. Trimming stripped 2 bases from V and 5 bases from J, with 13 bases between. DNA for the CDR3: TGTGCCTGGAGTAAAGGGCCCAGCGATCAGCCCCAGCATTTT. It is translated as CAWSKGPSDQPQHF.

With respect to this clone: Just one base apart from a much larger clone, this may be a read error. At the DNA level, this CDR3 is encoded by other sequences in the same sample as well. The V and J genes are TRBV4-2 and TRBJ1-2, with D unclear. This CDR3 is 12 amino acids long. Trimming took 1 base from V and 5 from J, leaving 5 bases between them. The germline gives CDR1 LGHNA, CDR2 YNFKEQ. The chain's CDR3 is CASSQGNYGYTF. The CDR3 bases are TGTGCCAGCAGCCAAGGGAATTATGGCTACACCTTC.

The rearrangement joins TRBV14 to TRBJ2-1; TRBD1 matches 9 bases. V lost 4 bases, J lost 10 bases, and 17 bases stayed unmatched. The CDR3 sequence is 17 residues long. Germline CDR1 reads SGHDN; CDR2 reads FVKESK. The CDR3 coding sequence is TGTGCCAGCAGCCGAACCACCCTGGGACAGGGAATGAGCGAGCAGTTCTTC. This codes for CASSRTTLGQGMSEQFF.

The chain recombines TRBV7-8 with TRBJ2-7; TRBD1 agrees at 9 bases. The CDR3 sequence is 15 residues long. Looked up from germline, CDR1 is SGHVS and CDR2 is FQNEAQ. The ends lost 6 bases at V and 3 bases at J; junction bases unmatched: 9. The CDR3, as DNA: TGTGCCAGCAGGATAAACACAGGGGGCAACTACGAGCAGTACTTC. Its protein product is CASRINTGGNYEQYF.

The chain uses TRBV7-2 and TRBJ1-2; no reliable D call. Germline V gene sequence: CDR1 SGHTA, CDR2 FQGNSA. The CDR3 has 13 amino acids. The V gene lost 2 bases and the J gene lost 2 bases, with 6 bases spanning the gap. This CDR3 is CASSLSPNYGYTF. The CDR3 region has the DNA TGTGCCAGCAGCTTATCGCCAAACTATGGCTACACCTTC.

The chain carries TRBV5-4 and TRBJ2-1; 8 nucleotides align to TRBD1. Germline CDR1 is SGHNT and CDR2 is YYREEE (reference sequence). J gave up 2 bases and V 4 bases, and 5 bases lay outside the gene matches. CDR3 length equals 15 residues. CDR3 residues: CASSPATGAYNEQFF. CDR3 coding DNA: TGTGCCAGCAGCCCGGCGACAGGGGCCTACAATGAGCAGTTCTTC.

With respect to this clone: Mismatch with germline at one junction end may stem from a read error. The chain links TRBV27 to TRBJ2-2; TRBD2 matches 10 bases. Germline V gene lookup returns CDR1 MNHEY and CDR2 SMNVEV (reference sequence). The CDR3 has 16 amino acids. CDR3 region: CASSLLGLAKTGELFF. The CDR3 nucleotides are TGTGCCAGCAGTTTATTGGGACTAGCGAAAACCGGGGAGCTGTTTTTT.

The rearrangement links TRBV15 to TRBJ2-2; possibly TRBD2 for D (6 bases). Trimming took off 6 bases at V and 0 bases at J, with 17 bases between the two ends. Germline CDR1 is LNHNV and CDR2 is YYDKDF (reference sequence). CDR3 size: 17 residues. CDR3 sequence (DNA): TGTGCCACCAGGCGGAGGGACGCGGGATCGAACACCGGGGAGCTGTTTTTT. Protein sequence: CATRRRDAGSNTGELFF. The whole variable domain, filled in from reference TRBV15 and TRBJ2-2, reads DAMVIQNPRYQVTQFGKPVTLSCSQTLNHNVMYWYQQKSSQAPKLLFHYYDKDFNNEADTPDNFQSRRPNTSFCFLDIRSPGLGDTAMYLCATRRRDAGSNTGELFFGEGSRLTVL.

V usage is TRBV6-1 and J usage is TRBJ2-1, with D possibly called TRBD1 or TRBD2 (5 bases each). Per the germline V gene, CDR1 is MNHNS and CDR2 is SASEGT. The CDR3 contains 18 residues. Deletions cut 1 base from V and 0 bases from J, with 16 bases between. CDR3: CASSEVGESSSSYNEQFF. In DNA, the CDR3 is TGTGCCAGCAGTGAAGTGGGGGAATCATCGAGCTCCTACAATGAGCAGTTCTTC.

The CDR3 nucleotides are TGTGCCAGCAGCGGAATACAGGGGCAGCCCCAGCATTTT. Encoded protein: CASSGIQGQPQHF. The chain employs TRBV7-2 and TRBJ1-5; TRBD1 agrees at 7 bases. Unmatched junction bases numbered 5, after V lost 5 bases and J lost 7 bases. This CDR3 has 13 residues. Germline V gives CDR1 SGHTA, CDR2 FQGNSA. The full variable domain, in which reference TRBV7-2 and TRBJ1-5 provide the parts outside the CDR3, is GAGVSQSPSNKVTEKGKDVELRCDPISGHTALYWYRQSLGQGLEFLIYFQGNSAPDKSGLPSDRFSAERTGGSVSTLTIQRTQQEDSAVYLCASSGIQGQPQHFGDGTRLSIL.